The clone carrying this T cell receptor (beta chain) has just one count. Its target is not known. The data originate from a study of T cell responses to AZD1222 COVID-19 vaccine. Germline V gene sequence: CDR1 SGHTA, CDR2 FQGNSA. CDR3 length: 14 amino acids. J lost 13 bases, V lost 5 bases, and 5 bases had no gene match. Profiling relied on immunoSEQ multiplex PCR, and the TCRdb table lists in-frame clones only, not all of them. The table includes some 74,000 clones, 75% to 85% detected once. Study outcomes and limitations: Close to half of spike-specific TCRs reportedly recognize unmutated variant regions.

The source was peripheral blood, collected on day 0 of AZD1222 vaccination. The sequence derives from an adult in good health. The chain is built from TRBV7-2 and TRBJ2-1; 16 nucleotides line up with TRBD2. CDR3 loop: CASSPGTSGRVQFF. The DNA of the CDR3 is TGTGCCAGCAGCCCTGGGACTAGCGGGAGGGTCCAGTTCTTC.